The rows below give T cell receptor beta chains drawn from one sample of a study of blood T cell repertoires in COVID-19. Some clones are missing from TCRdb's copy, which holds only in-frame ones; the method was immunoSEQ multiplex PCR. The sample holds hundreds of thousands of clones, approximately 90% seen once. The sequenced sample consisted of peripheral blood. The receptors derive from a man aged 60 to 75 with COVID-19, enrolled during active disease. CDR3s include the opening cysteine and the closing phenylalanine or tryptophan. Fields, in order: CDR3 DNA, CDR3 protein, clone size, J gene, D gene, V gene. D genes are given only for firm matches. Where a row states a size, it is once, few, many or the class of an expanded clone; other rows omit it.

TGTGCCAGCGATAGCGGGGGACGGGAGCTGTTTTTT,CASDSGGRELFF,once,TRBJ2-2,TRBD2,TRBV12-3/TRBV12-4
TGTGCCAGCAGTGGCTTCGGGGGGAGGGACAAAAACATTCAGTACTTC,CASSGFGGRDKNIQYF,-,TRBJ2-4,TRBD2,TRBV6-1
TGTGCCAGTCACAGGGGCCAGGAGAGTCAGCCCCAGCATTTT,CASHRGQESQPQHF,few,TRBJ1-5,TRBD1,TRBV19
TGTGCCAGCAGCCAAGCGGGGTCCACCGGGGAGCTGTTTTTT,CASSQAGSTGELFF,-,TRBJ2-2,-,TRBV14
TGTGCCAGCAGCTCCCGACAGCCTAATAATTCACCCCTCCACTTT,CASSSRQPNNSPLHF,-,TRBJ1-6,-,TRBV11-1
TGTGCCAGCAGTTACTCCACAGTGCTGCGCAGGCCCGACTTC,CASSYSTVLRRPDF,-,TRBJ2-7,-,TRBV6-2/TRBV6-3
TGTGCCAGCAGCCACCGGGGTACGGAAGCCAAAAACATTCAGTACTTC,CASSHRGTEAKNIQYF,-,TRBJ2-4,-,TRBV3-1/TRBV3-2
TGCGCCAGCAGACGGACTAGCGGGAGCTCCTACAATGAGCAGTTCTTC,CASRRTSGSSYNEQFF,-,TRBJ2-1,TRBD2,TRBV5-1
TGTGCCTGGAGTGTATCGTGGACTAGCGGGAGTTACAATGAGCAGTTCTTC,CAWSVSWTSGSYNEQFF,-,TRBJ2-1,TRBD2,TRBV30
TGCGCCAGCAGCTTGGGTTTGTCCACAACTAATGAAAAACTGTTTTTT,CASSLGLSTTNEKLFF,once,TRBJ1-4,-,TRBV5-1
TGTGCCAGCAGGGGTGTGGGGACAGGGACCTACGAGCAGTACTTC,CASRGVGTGTYEQYF,once,TRBJ2-7,TRBD1,TRBV28
TGTGCCAGCAGCTTGGCGGCGGGACTAGGTAGGAATGAGCAGTTCTTC,CASSLAAGLGRNEQFF,-,TRBJ2-1,TRBD2,TRBV5-6
TGCGCCAGCAGTCCACAGGGGTCGTTTGAAAAACTGTTTTTT,CASSPQGSFEKLFF,-,TRBJ1-4,TRBD1,TRBV10-2
TGCGCCAGCAGCATCCAGGGGAACACCGGGGAGCTGTTTTTT,CASSIQGNTGELFF,-,TRBJ2-2,-,TRBV5-1
TGTGCCTGGAGTGTGGGGCCGCCTAATGAAAAACTGTTTTTT,CAWSVGPPNEKLFF,-,TRBJ1-4,-,TRBV30
TGTGCCAGCAGTGATCCAGGGGGCCTTAACTACAATGAGCAGTTCTTC,CASSDPGGLNYNEQFF,-,TRBJ2-1,TRBD1,TRBV27
TGTGCCAGCAGCGTATCAGCACAGTCCTACGAGCAGTACTTC,CASSVSAQSYEQYF,-,TRBJ2-7,-,TRBV9
TGTGCCAGCAGCGTAGGGACAGGGGTACGAACTGAAGCTTTCTTT,CASSVGTGVRTEAFF,once,TRBJ1-1,TRBD1,TRBV9
TGTGCCAGCAGCCAATCCGAGACTAATGAAAAACTGTTTTTT,CASSQSETNEKLFF,-,TRBJ1-4,-,TRBV3-1/TRBV3-2
TGTGCCAGCAGTAGACTAGCGGGAGCCAATGAGCAGTTCTTC,CASSRLAGANEQFF,-,TRBJ2-1,TRBD2,TRBV28
TGTGCCAGCAGCGGGACTAGCTCCTACAATGAGCAGTTCTTC,CASSGTSSYNEQFF,-,TRBJ2-1,TRBD2,TRBV2
TGTGCCAGCAGTCAAGCGGGAGGGCCTTACGAGCAGTACTTC,CASSQAGGPYEQYF,-,TRBJ2-7,TRBD2,TRBV3-1/TRBV3-2
TGCAGCGTGGACAGGAACACTGAAGCTTTCTTT,CSVDRNTEAFF,-,TRBJ1-1,-,TRBV29-1
TGCAGTGCTAGTCTGGCGGGAGGGTTAGGCGTTGAGCAGTACTTC,CSASLAGGLGVEQYF,-,TRBJ2-7,TRBD2,TRBV20-1
TGCGCCAGCAGGGGAGCGGGAGGGGCCTCTGTTGAGCAGTTCTTC,CASRGAGGASVEQFF,many,TRBJ2-1,TRBD2,TRBV4-1
TGTGCCAGCAGTTTATTAACAGGGTTCTACGAGCAGTACTTC,CASSLLTGFYEQYF,-,TRBJ2-7,-,TRBV28
TGTGCCAGCAGTTACGGGCAGGAAACCATTGAAGCTTTCTTT,CASSYGQETIEAFF,-,TRBJ1-1,-,TRBV6-2/TRBV6-3
TGCGCCAGCAGCAGCCAGGGGGGACCCTACGAGCAGTACTTC,CASSSQGGPYEQYF,-,TRBJ2-7,-,TRBV5-1
TGCGCCAGCACTGCTCCGGGGACAGATTCACCCCTCCACTTT,CASTAPGTDSPLHF,once,TRBJ1-6,TRBD1,TRBV10-2
TGTGCCAGCAGCTGGGTCTCTAGCGGGGACGAGCAGTTCTTC,CASSWVSSGDEQFF,-,TRBJ2-1,TRBD2,TRBV5-4
TGTGCCAGCATATCCGGAAACACCATATATTTT,CASISGNTIYF,-,TRBJ1-3,-,TRBV6-5
TGTGCCAGCAATGGCGCGGACAGATTCTATGGCTACACCTTC,CASNGADRFYGYTF,-,TRBJ1-2,-,TRBV6-6
TGTGCCAGCAGTGTAGACAGGGTGAACACTGAAGCTTTCTTT,CASSVDRVNTEAFF,-,TRBJ1-1,TRBD1,TRBV2
TGTGCCAGCGGGGCACCTGCGGAAGTCTATGGCTACACCTTC,CASGAPAEVYGYTF,-,TRBJ1-2,-,TRBV6-5
TGCAGTGCTAGTGGGGGCAGGGTTGATGAAAAACTGTTTTTT,CSASGGRVDEKLFF,-,TRBJ1-4,-,TRBV20-1
TGTGCCAGCAGTTACAGGGTGTCTTTGACTAATGAAAAACTGTTTTTT,CASSYRVSLTNEKLFF,-,TRBJ1-4,-,TRBV27
TGTGCCAGTAGTCAGAGACAGTCTGGGGCCAACGTCCTGACTTTC,CASSQRQSGANVLTF,-,TRBJ2-6,-,TRBV19
TGTGCCAGCAGGATCGGGAATAATGAAAAACTGTTTTTT,CASRIGNNEKLFF,-,TRBJ1-4,-,TRBV12-3/TRBV12-4
TGTGCCAGCAGCAAAGGGACTAGCGGGGAAGAGACCCAGTACTTC,CASSKGTSGEETQYF,-,TRBJ2-5,TRBD2,TRBV11-2
TGTGCCAGCAGTCAAACCCTAGGGGGCTACAATGAGCAGTTCTTC,CASSQTLGGYNEQFF,-,TRBJ2-1,-,TRBV5-5
TGTGCCAGCAGCTTAGGTGGACAGGGGGGAGCTTTCTTT,CASSLGGQGGAFF,once,TRBJ1-1,TRBD1,TRBV7-9
TGTGCCAGCAGTTGGACAGGGAGTGGCTACACCTTC,CASSWTGSGYTF,-,TRBJ1-2,TRBD1,TRBV6-2/TRBV6-3
TGTGCCAGCAGCTTAGAAAAGGGGCCTGAGTGGACCCAGTACTTC,CASSLEKGPEWTQYF,-,TRBJ2-5,-,TRBV11-2
TGTGCCAGCAGCGTAACAGGGAGCTCTGGAAACACCATATATTTT,CASSVTGSSGNTIYF,-,TRBJ1-3,-,TRBV9
TGTGCCAGCAGCTTAGAATCGGGAGGGCCCAACTTAGCCCAGTACTTC,CASSLESGGPNLAQYF,-,TRBJ2-5,TRBD2,TRBV7-2
TGTGCCAGTAGTCTTTCAGGGATCCAGCCCCAGCATTTT,CASSLSGIQPQHF,-,TRBJ1-5,-,TRBV19
TGTGCCATCAGTGAGGGGGGCAGGTTCGGGAATGAGCAGTTCTTC,CAISEGGRFGNEQFF,-,TRBJ2-1,-,TRBV10-3
TGTGCCAGCAGTGTCCGATTGAGTCAGCCCCAGCATTTT,CASSVRLSQPQHF,-,TRBJ1-5,-,TRBV27
TGTGCCACCAGCAGAGATCTGGGACTAGCGGGAGGGCCTGCCAAAAACATTCAGTACTTC,CATSRDLGLAGGPAKNIQYF,-,TRBJ2-4,TRBD2,TRBV15
TGTGCCAGCAGCTTAGGACAGGGTAATTCACCCCTCCACTTT,CASSLGQGNSPLHF,-,TRBJ1-6,-,TRBV13
TGTGCCAGCAGACGACATACCGGGGAGCTGTTTTTT,CASRRHTGELFF,once,TRBJ2-2,-,TRBV28
TGTGCCAGCAGTTATAGCCCGGACAGGTACGAGCAGTACTTC,CASSYSPDRYEQYF,-,TRBJ2-7,TRBD1,TRBV6-5